These 6 T cell receptor beta chains share one sample of origin, sequenced in a study of molecular identifiers for immune sequencing clone quantification. TCRdb called the PCR reads again in MiXCR, with one record for every CDR3 protein. The repertoire consists of more than 50,000 distinct CDR3 sequences, with approximately 18% occurring once and the leading ten covering over 1.1%. The sequenced material came from naive CD8+ T cells from blood, with Jurkat cell RNA spiked in. This sample's subset: FACS-sorted CD8+CD4-CCR7+CD45RA+ naive T cells. These TCRs come from a human donor in good health. Some libraries in this study had Jurkat cell RNA spiked in.

As for this clonotype: A much larger clone sits a single nucleotide away, making a read error possible. The V and J genes are TRBV20-1 and TRBJ2-5; D possibly corresponds to TRBD1 (5 bases). Trimming took off 3 bases at V and 4 bases at J, with 12 bases between the two ends. Germline V CDR1 and CDR2: DFQATT, SNEGSKA (reference sequence). The CDR3 has 13 residues. The CDR3 nucleotides read TGCAGTGCTAGCGTAGGGGTGGGAGAGACCCAGTACTTC. Translation gives CSASVGVGETQYF.

This clonotype was counted only a few times. This chain connects TRBV6-2 or TRBV6-3 to TRBJ1-5; D not certain. The CDR3 runs to 12 residues. Germline V gene sequence: CDR1 MNHEY, CDR2 SVGEGT. Between the trimmed V and J ends, which lost 6 bases and 9 bases, there was a span of 12 bases. CDR3 nucleotides: TGTGCCAGCAGGGAGCGTTTAAGGCCCCAGCATTTT. Encoded protein: CASRERLRPQHF.

This clonotype was seen repeatedly, ten times or more. The chain combines TRBV3-1 with TRBJ2-5; the match to TRBD2 covers 9 bases. Looked up from germline, CDR1 is LGHDT and CDR2 is YNNKEL (reference sequence). V lost 1 base, J lost 6 bases, and 15 bases stayed unmatched. CDR3 size: 18 residues. CDR3 amino acids: CASSQVSSGGRAGKTQYF. The CDR3 DNA is TGTGCCAGCAGCCAAGTCTCTTCCGGCGGGAGGGCCGGGAAGACCCAGTACTTC.

V and J are TRBV5-6 and TRBJ1-1, with TRBD1 identical over 9 bases. The trim removed 4 bases at V and 4 bases at J, leaving 5 bases unmatched. This CDR3 comprises 14 residues. Per germline, CDR1 SGHDT and CDR2 YYEEEE. CDR3 nucleotides: TGTGCCAGCAGCGGGACAGGGAGGATCACTGAAGCTTTCTTT. The encoded protein is CASSGTGRITEAFF.

About this clonotype itself: At one of its ends the junction is not consistent with the germline gene, which may arise from a read error. This chain joins TRBV7-8 and TRBJ2-7; D call uncertain. CDR1 and CDR2 (germline): SGHVS, FQNEAQ. The CDR3 spans 11 residues. The CDR3: CASSSSCEQYF. The CDR3 DNA reads TGTGCCAGCAGCTCCTCCTGCGAGCAGTACTTC.

This chain joins TRBV3-1 and TRBJ2-1; tentatively, D is TRBD1 or TRBD2 (5 bases each). This CDR3 is 16 amino acids long. Germline values: CDR1 LGHDT, CDR2 YNNKEL (reference sequence). With 2 bases removed from V and 6 bases from J, the gap between germline ends came to 17 bases. The CDR3 nucleotides read TGTGCCAGCAGCCAAAGGGACCCCTTTGGCAGCAATGAGCAGTTCTTC. Translation gives CASSQRDPFGSNEQFF.